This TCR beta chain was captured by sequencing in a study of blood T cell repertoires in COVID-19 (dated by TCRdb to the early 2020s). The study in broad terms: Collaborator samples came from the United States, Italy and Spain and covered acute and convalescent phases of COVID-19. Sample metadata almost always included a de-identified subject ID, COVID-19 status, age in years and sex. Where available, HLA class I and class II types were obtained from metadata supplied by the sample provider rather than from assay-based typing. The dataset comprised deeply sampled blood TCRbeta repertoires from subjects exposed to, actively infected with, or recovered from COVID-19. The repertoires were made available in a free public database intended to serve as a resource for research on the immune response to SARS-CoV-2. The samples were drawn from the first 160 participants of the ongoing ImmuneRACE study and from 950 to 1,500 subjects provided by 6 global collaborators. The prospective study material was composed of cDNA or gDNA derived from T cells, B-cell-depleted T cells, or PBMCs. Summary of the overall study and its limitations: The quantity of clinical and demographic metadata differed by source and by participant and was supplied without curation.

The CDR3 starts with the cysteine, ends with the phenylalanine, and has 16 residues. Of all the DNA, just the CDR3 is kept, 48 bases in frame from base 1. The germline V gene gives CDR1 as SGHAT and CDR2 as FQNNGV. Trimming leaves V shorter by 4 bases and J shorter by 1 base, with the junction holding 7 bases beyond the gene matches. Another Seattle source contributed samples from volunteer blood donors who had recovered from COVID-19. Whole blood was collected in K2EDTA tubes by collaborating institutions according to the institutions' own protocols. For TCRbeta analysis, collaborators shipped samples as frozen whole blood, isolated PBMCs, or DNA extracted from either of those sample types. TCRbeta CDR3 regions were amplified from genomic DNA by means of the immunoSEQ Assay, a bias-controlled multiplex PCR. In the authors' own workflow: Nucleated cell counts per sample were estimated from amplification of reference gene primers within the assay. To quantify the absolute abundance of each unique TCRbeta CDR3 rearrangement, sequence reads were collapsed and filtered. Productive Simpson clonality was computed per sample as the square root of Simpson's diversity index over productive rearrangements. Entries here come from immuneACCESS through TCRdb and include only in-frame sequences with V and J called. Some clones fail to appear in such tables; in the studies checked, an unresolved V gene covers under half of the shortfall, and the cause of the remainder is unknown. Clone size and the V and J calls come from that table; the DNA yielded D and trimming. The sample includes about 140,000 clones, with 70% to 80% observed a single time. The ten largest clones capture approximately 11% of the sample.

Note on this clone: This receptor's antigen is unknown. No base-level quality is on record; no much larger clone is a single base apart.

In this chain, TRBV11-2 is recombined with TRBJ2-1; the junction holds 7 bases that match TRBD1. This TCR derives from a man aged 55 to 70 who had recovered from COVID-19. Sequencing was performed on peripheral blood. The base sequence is TGTGCCAGCAGCTCTAGAGGGGACAGTTCCTACAATGAGCAGTTCTTC. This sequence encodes CASSSRGDSSYNEQFF.